Listed below are T cell receptor beta chains from one sample, sequenced in a study of cytomegalovirus exposure and HLA in healthy donors. Libraries were prepared by immunoSEQ multiplex PCR; TCRdb keeps only in-frame clonotypes and omits some of them. Of about 170,000 clones in the sample, 80% to 90% were seen once. Specimen: PBMCs. These receptors were taken from a man aged 25-45 years in good health and CMV-seropositive. The CDR3 runs from the conserved cysteine through the conserved F or W. D genes are given only for firm matches. Only part of the rows carry a size: once, few, many, or a class if the clone is expanded.

v_gene	abundance	d_gene	j_gene	CDR3aa	CDR3nt
TRBV4-2	once	.	TRBJ1-3	CASSQVWDTSGNTIYF	TGTGCCAGCAGCCAAGTGTGGGACACATCTGGGAACACCATATATTTT
TRBV19	.	.	TRBJ2-5	CASSILPQETQYF	TGTGCCAGTAGTATTCTACCTCAAGAGACCCAGTACTTC
TRBV14	.	.	TRBJ2-2	CASSQVPAGWTGELFF	TGTGCCAGCAGCCAAGTCCCCGCGGGTTGGACCGGGGAGCTGTTTTTT
TRBV28	.	.	TRBJ2-1	CASTPGHGYNEQFF	TGTGCCAGCACCCCTGGGCACGGCTACAATGAGCAGTTCTTC
TRBV7-9	.	.	TRBJ1-1	CSSSQRGGGINPEAFF	TGTTCCAGCAGCCAACGGGGTGGGGGGATTAATCCTGAAGCTTTCTTT
TRBV7-9	.	.	TRBJ1-2	CASSLGSQESNYGYTF	TGTGCCAGCAGCTTAGGAAGCCAAGAATCTAACTATGGCTACACCTTC
TRBV11-2	.	.	TRBJ1-1	CASSPLGHKGAFF	TGTGCCAGCAGCCCCCTTGGACACAAAGGAGCTTTCTTT
TRBV11-2	.	.	TRBJ2-7	CASSLRSGYEQYF	TGTGCCAGCAGCTTGAGAAGCGGCTACGAGCAGTACTTC
TRBV7-3	.	TRBD1	TRBJ2-6	CASSLDRAGANVLTF	TGTGCCAGCAGCTTGGACAGGGCTGGGGCCAACGTCCTGACTTTC
TRBV6-5	.	TRBD1	TRBJ2-7	CASSEVQGALSFHF	TGTGCCAGCAGTGAGGTACAGGGGGCTTTAAGTTTCCACTTC
TRBV4-3	.	.	TRBJ1-1	CASSQVGRGKVAFF	TGCGCCAGCAGCCAAGTAGGGCGGGGCAAAGTCGCTTTCTTT